The sample holds one count of the clone carrying this TCR beta chain. The germline V gene encodes CDR1 MGHRA and CDR2 YSYEKL. CDR3 length: 17 residues. V lost 1 base and J lost 6; bases outside the gene matches: 10. TCRdb's copy holds only in-frame clones and misses some; the assay was immunoSEQ multiplex PCR. Seen here are some 94,000 clones, more than 90% observed once, and the top ten hold approximately 1.4%. These data originate in a study of T cell changes during pregnancy in multiple sclerosis. This sample comprised peripheral blood, obtained in the first trimester of pregnancy. V gene TRBV4-1 combines with J gene TRBJ2-4, with 9 nucleotides matching TRBD2. The sequence came from a female donor with multiple sclerosis, enrolled in a pregnancy study. In DNA, the CDR3 is TGCGCCAGCAGCCAAGTGCTAGCGGGGAGGAGGGGAAACATTCAGTACTTC. It encodes CASSQVLAGRRGNIQYF.